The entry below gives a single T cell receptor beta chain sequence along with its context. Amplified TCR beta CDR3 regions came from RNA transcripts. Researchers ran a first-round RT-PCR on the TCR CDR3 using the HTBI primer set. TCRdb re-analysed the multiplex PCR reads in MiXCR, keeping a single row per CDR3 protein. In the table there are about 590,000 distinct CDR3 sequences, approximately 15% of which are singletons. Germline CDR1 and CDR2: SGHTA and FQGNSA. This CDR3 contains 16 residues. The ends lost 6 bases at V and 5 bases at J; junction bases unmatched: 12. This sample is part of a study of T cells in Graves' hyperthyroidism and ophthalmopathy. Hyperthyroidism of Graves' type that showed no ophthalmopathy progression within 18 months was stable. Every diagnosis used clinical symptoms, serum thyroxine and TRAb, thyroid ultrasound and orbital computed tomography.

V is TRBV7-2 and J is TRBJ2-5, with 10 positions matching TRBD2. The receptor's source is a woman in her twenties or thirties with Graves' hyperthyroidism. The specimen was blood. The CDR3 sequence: CASSRGSFSGRETQYF. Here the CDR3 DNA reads TGTGCCAGCAGTCGAGGTTCGTTTAGCGGGAGGGAGACCCAGTACTTC.